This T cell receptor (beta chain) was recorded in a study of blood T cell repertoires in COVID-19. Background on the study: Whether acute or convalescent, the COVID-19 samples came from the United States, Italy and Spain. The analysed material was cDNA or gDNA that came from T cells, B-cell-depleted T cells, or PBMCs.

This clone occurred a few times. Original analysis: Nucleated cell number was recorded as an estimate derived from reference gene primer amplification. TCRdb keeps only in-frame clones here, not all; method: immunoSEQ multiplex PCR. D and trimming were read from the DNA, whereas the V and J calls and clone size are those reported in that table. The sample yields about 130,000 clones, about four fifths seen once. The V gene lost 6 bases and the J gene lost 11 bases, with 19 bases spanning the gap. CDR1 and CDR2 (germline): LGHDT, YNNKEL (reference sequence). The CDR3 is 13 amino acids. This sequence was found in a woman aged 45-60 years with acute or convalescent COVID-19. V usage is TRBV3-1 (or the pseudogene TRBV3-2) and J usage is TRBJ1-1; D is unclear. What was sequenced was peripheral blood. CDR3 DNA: TGTGCCAGCAGTCCAAGCGTTTTTGGCGGGGCTTTCTTT. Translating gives CASSPSVFGGAFF.